Listed below are T cell receptor beta chains from one sample, sequenced in a study of response to subunit inactivated influenza vaccine. TCRdb re-analysed the RT-PCR reads in MiXCR, keeping a single row per CDR3 protein. In the table there are about 480,000 distinct CDR3 sequences, roughly 23% of which are singletons. Source: CD4+ T cells sorted from PBMCs, taken roughly 5 days after vaccination. These receptors all come from a man in his forties or fifties who received an inactivated influenza vaccine. Each CDR3 is given with its conserved first and last residue. The D gene is left open where the match is weak. A clone size is listed for some rows: how often the clone was seen (once, few, many), or a class if it is expanded.

NA,TRBJ2-7,many,TRBV5-1,TGCGCCAGCAGCTTGGCGCCAGGGTCCTACGAGCAGTACTTC,CASSLAPGSYEQYF
TRBD2,TRBJ2-5,NA,TRBV12-3/TRBV12-4,TGTGCCAGCAGGGGACTAGCGGGAGGGGAGGAAGAGACCCAGTACTTC,CASRGLAGGEEETQYF
NA,TRBJ2-5,few,TRBV9,TGTGCCAGCAGTGCAGTTACTACAGAGACCCAGTACTTC,CASSAVTTETQYF
TRBD2,TRBJ2-5,few,TRBV18,TGTGCCAGCTCACCACAAGCGGGAGGGGGCGTGGAGACCCAGTACTTC,CASSPQAGGGVETQYF
TRBD2,TRBJ2-1,few,TRBV6-2/TRBV6-3,TGTGCCAGCAGAACTAGCGGGCCCTCACTGCAGTTCTTC,CASRTSGPSLQFF
TRBD1,TRBJ2-7,NA,TRBV6-1,TGTGCCAGCAGAGGAGACAGGGGGCAGTACGAGCAGTACTTC,CASRGDRGQYEQYF
NA,TRBJ2-7,few,TRBV20-1,TGCAGTGCTAGAGGAGGAGGCGAGCAGTACTTC,CSARGGGEQYF
TRBD1,TRBJ1-2,NA,TRBV20-1,TGCAGTGCTAGCGGTATAACAGGGGAGGATGGCTACACCTTC,CSASGITGEDGYTF
NA,TRBJ2-7,NA,TRBV20-1,TGCAGTGCTAGGGCCTCGACAGGAGTTGCGTACGAGCAGTACTTC,CSARASTGVAYEQYF
TRBD1,TRBJ2-1,many,TRBV5-1,TGCGCCAGCAGCGTTGGACAGGGGGCATCTAATGAGCAGTTCTTC,CASSVGQGASNEQFF
TRBD2,TRBJ2-7,NA,TRBV6-1,TGTGCCAGCAGTCAAACGAGCATGAGCGGGATGAGTGGCGAGCAGTACTTC,CASSQTSMSGMSGEQYF
TRBD1,TRBJ1-2,NA,TRBV6-1,TGTGCCAGCAGTCGGGACAGGGAGTTCGGCTACACCTTC,CASSRDREFGYTF
NA,TRBJ2-1,NA,TRBV19,TGTGCCAGTAGTATCCACCTCCCTGAGCAGTTCTTC,CASSIHLPEQFF
TRBD1,TRBJ2-7,few,TRBV10-3,TGTGCCACCTCAGGACAGGGAGAATACGAGCAGTACTTC,CATSGQGEYEQYF
NA,TRBJ1-4,few,TRBV20-1,TGCAGTGCTAAGGGACCTACCAATGAAAAACTGTTTTTT,CSAKGPTNEKLFF